The rows below give T cell receptor beta chains drawn from one sample of a study of memory CD4+ T cells and cytomegalovirus serostatus. Some clones are missing from TCRdb's copy, which holds only in-frame ones; the method was immunoSEQ multiplex PCR. The profile shows approximately 88,000 clones, under 90% of them singletons. The sequencing input was memory CD4+ T cells from blood. These receptors came from an adult in good health and CMV-seropositive. Each CDR3 is given with its conserved first and last residue. The order of the fields is clone size, J gene, D gene, V gene, CDR3 DNA, CDR3 protein. A D gene is named only where the DNA matches it firmly. Clone size, where shown, is once, few, many, or a class for clones that have expanded.

>.|TRBJ2-3|TRBD2|TRBV28
TGTGCCAGCAGTTCGACTAGCGGGAGCACAGATACGCAGTATTTT
CASSSTSGSTDTQYF
>.|TRBJ1-1|.|TRBV7-3
TGTGCCAGCAGCCCAGACAGGCACACTGAAGCTTTCTTT
CASSPDRHTEAFF
>few|TRBJ2-1|TRBD2|TRBV28
TGTGCCGTAACCACCCTACGCGGGAGGGCCGGCGACAATGAGCAGTTCTTC
CAVTTLRGRAGDNEQFF
>.|TRBJ1-1|.|TRBV19
TGTGCCAGTAGTACGCGGGACACTGAAGCTTTCTTT
CASSTRDTEAFF
>.|TRBJ1-1|.|TRBV28
TGTGCCAGCAGCCAAGTGAGGGCTGAAGCTTTCTTT
CASSQVRAEAFF
>.|TRBJ1-5|.|TRBV12-1
TGTGCCAGCAGCCCTACCGGGCACAAGGCTTCGGGCAATCAGCCCCAGCATTTT
CASSPTGHKASGNQPQHF
>.|TRBJ1-3|TRBD1|TRBV18
TGTGCCAGCTCACCACAGGGACAGGGTCGTCGAAGCTCTGGAAACACCATATATTTT
CASSPQGQGRRSSGNTIYF
>.|TRBJ2-5|TRBD1|TRBV5-1
TGCGCCAGCAGCTGGGGAACAGGGGGTCCAGAGACCCAGTACTTC
CASSWGTGGPETQYF
>few|TRBJ2-7|TRBD2|TRBV7-3
TGTGCCAGCAGCCGACTAGCGGTCGCCTACGAGCAGTACTTC
CASSRLAVAYEQYF
>.|TRBJ2-5|TRBD1|TRBV5-1
TGCGCCAGCACGGCAGGGGGCCTCCAAGGGACCCAGTACTTC
CASTAGGLQGTQYF
>.|TRBJ1-3|.|TRBV11-2
TGTGCCAGCAGCCCGCGGGGCCAGTCTGGAAACACCATATATTTT
CASSPRGQSGNTIYF
>.|TRBJ1-1|.|TRBV14
TGTGCCAGCAGCCAAGGGCAGGGGACAATGAACACTGAAGCTTTCTTT
CASSQGQGTMNTEAFF
>.|TRBJ2-5|TRBD1|TRBV28
TGTGCCAGCAGTAACCAGGGGGCACAGACCCAGTACTTC
CASSNQGAQTQYF
>.|TRBJ1-1|TRBD1|TRBV10-3
TGTGCCATCAGTGAGTCGGTTCGGACAGGGGTTGAAGCTTTCTTT
CAISESVRTGVEAFF
>.|TRBJ2-7|.|TRBV18
TGTGCCAGCTCCGACGGCCCCTACGAGCAGTACTTC
CASSDGPYEQYF
>.|TRBJ1-2|TRBD1|TRBV4-2
TGTGCCAGCAGCCATTCTAGGGGGACAGATGGCTACACCTTC
CASSHSRGTDGYTF
>.|TRBJ1-1|.|TRBV6-5
TGTGCCAGCAGTTACGACGCAGTCAATGGCCAAGCTTTCTTT
CASSYDAVNGQAFF
>few|TRBJ2-7|TRBD2|TRBV6-1
TGTGCCAGCATGCTGACTAGCACCTCCTACGAGCAGTACTTC
CASMLTSTSYEQYF
>.|TRBJ2-5|TRBD2|TRBV28
TGTGCCAGCAATTTACTAGCGGGAGGTCGTGAGACCCAGTACTTC
CASNLLAGGRETQYF
>few|TRBJ2-1|TRBD2|TRBV18
TGTGCCAGCTCACCACAGGGACTAGCGGGCAATGAGCAGTTCTTC
CASSPQGLAGNEQFF
>.|TRBJ1-1|TRBD1|TRBV5-1
TGCGCCAGCAGCCGGCAGGGGGACATGAACACTGAAGCTTTCTTT
CASSRQGDMNTEAFF
>once|TRBJ1-5|.|TRBV7-6
TGTGCCAGCAGCTTAGATTTAGGCCTCAATCAGCCCCAGCATTTT
CASSLDLGLNQPQHF
>.|TRBJ2-1|.|TRBV7-3
TGTGCCAGCAGCGCAAACTACGGGGGCTACAATGAGCAGTTCTTC
CASSANYGGYNEQFF
>.|TRBJ2-1|TRBD2|TRBV7-3
TGTGCCAGCAGCCTCAGACTAGCGGGGAACAATGAGCAGTTCTTC
CASSLRLAGNNEQFF
>.|TRBJ1-3|.|TRBV7-8
TGTGCCAGCAGCATCTACAGGTTTGGGGCTGGAAACACCATATATTTT
CASSIYRFGAGNTIYF
>.|TRBJ2-7|.|TRBV6-1
TGTGCCAGCAGCTACCCCTCCTACGAGCAGTACTTC
CASSYPSYEQYF
>.|TRBJ2-7|.|TRBV4-3
TGCGCCAGCAGCCAGAACACAGGGTCCTACGAGCAGTACTTC
CASSQNTGSYEQYF
>once|TRBJ2-1|TRBD2|TRBV29-1
TGCAGCGTCCGGACTAGCGGCCACTACAATGAGCAGTTCTTC
CSVRTSGHYNEQFF
>.|TRBJ2-3|.|TRBV25-1
TGTGCCACCAGTAGGACAACCCCAGATACGCAGTATTTT
CATSRTTPDTQYF
>.|TRBJ2-1|TRBD2|TRBV5-4
TGTGCCAGCAGCTTGGATAGCGGGACCGGCAATGAGCAGTTCTTC
CASSLDSGTGNEQFF
>.|TRBJ2-5|TRBD1|TRBV7-2
TGTGCCAGCAGCCGGGGACAGCAAGAGACCCAGTACTTC
CASSRGQQETQYF
>.|TRBJ1-1|.|TRBV6-1
TGTGCCAGCAGCTACAGGGTGAACACTGAAGCTTTCTTT
CASSYRVNTEAFF
>.|TRBJ2-3|TRBD2|TRBV28
TGTGCCAGCAGTTCCCCCCCTCTACTAGCGGGAGTAGCAGATACGCAGTATTTT
CASSSPPLLAGVADTQYF
>few|TRBJ2-1|TRBD2|TRBV7-3
TGTGCCAGCAGCCAAACGACACCGACTAGCGCCCTAACAAACAATGAGCAGTTCTTC
CASSQTTPTSALTNNEQFF
>.|TRBJ1-1|.|TRBV6-1
TGTGCCAGCAGTGAAGTGGGCCCGCCGGCTTTCTTT
CASSEVGPPAFF
>.|TRBJ2-5|.|TRBV2
TGTGCCAGCAGTGGTCGGGTGGTAGAGGAGACCCAGTACTTC
CASSGRVVEETQYF